Below are 20 T cell receptor beta chains sequenced from a single sample in a study of blood T cell repertoires in COVID-19. TCRdb's copy holds only in-frame clones and misses some; the assay was immunoSEQ multiplex PCR. The sample includes under 100,000 clones, about 90% seen only once; the top ten take over 4%. Sequencing used peripheral blood. The receptors shown here come from a man in his fifties or sixties with active COVID-19.

Worth noting for this clone: This sample includes further DNA sequences coding for the same CDR3. The V call is TRBV30, the J call TRBJ1-6; D gene ambiguous. The CDR3 consists of 13 residues. Trimming shortened V by 0 bases and J by 7 bases, and 7 bases separated the two germline ends. Germline CDR1 is GTSNPN and CDR2 is SVGIG (reference sequence). CDR3 sequence reads: CAWSVRENSPLHF. DNA for the CDR3: TGTGCCTGGAGTGTACGGGAGAATTCACCCCTCCACTTT. Full variable domain (outside the CDR3, taken from reference TRBV30 and TRBJ1-6): SQTIHQWPATLVQPVGSPLSLECTVEGTSNPNLYWYRQAAGRGLQLLFYSVGIGQISSEVPQNLSASRPQDRQFILSSKKLLLSDSGFYLCAWSVRENSPLHFGNGTRLTVT.

This chain connects TRBV7-2 to TRBJ1-5; TRBD1 might be the D (5 bases). With 7 bases removed from V and 7 bases from J, the gap between germline ends came to 20 bases. CDR3 length: 15 residues. Germline-derived CDR1 and CDR2 are SGHTA and FQGNSA. CDR3 in amino acids: CASNPPGGLVQPQHF. CDR3 nucleotides: TGTGCCAGCAACCCACCCGGGGGTCTGGTACAGCCCCAGCATTTT.

The chain carries TRBV4-3 and TRBJ2-7, with TRBD1 as a possible D gene (6 bases). The CDR3 is 15 residues long. The ends were cut back, 0 bases at V and 3 bases at J, with 12 bases in the middle. From germline, CDR1 is LGHNA and CDR2 YSLEER. CDR3 sequence: CASSQERDKYYEQYF. DNA of the CDR3: TGCGCCAGCAGCCAAGAACGGGACAAGTACTACGAGCAGTACTTC.

The chain couples TRBV2 to TRBJ1-4; 9 nucleotides line up with TRBD1. The ends lost 8 bases at V and 0 bases at J; junction bases unmatched: 7. Germline V gene sequence: CDR1 SNHLY, CDR2 FYNNEI. The CDR3 loop spans 16 amino acids. This CDR3 reads CASCRDRDPTNEKLFF. In nucleotides, the CDR3 is TGTGCCAGCTGCCGGGACAGGGATCCAACTAATGAAAAACTGTTTTTT.

The rearrangement links TRBV6-1 to TRBJ2-6, with D possibly TRBD1 on 6 matching bases. This CDR3 has 18 amino acids. V dropped 4 bases and J dropped 0 bases, with 16 bases sitting between them. Germline V gene data show CDR1 as MNHNS and CDR2 as SASEGT. CDR3 sequence (DNA): TGTGCCAGCAGTGGAACAGGACAGATTAGCTCTGGGGCCAACGTCCTGACTTTC. Residues: CASSGTGQISSGANVLTF.

The rearrangement joins TRBV6-5 to TRBJ2-3; 9 bases line up with TRBD2. Germline CDR1 reads MNHEY; CDR2 reads SVGAGI. This CDR3 has 15 residues. With 4 bases clipped from V and 2 bases from J, the junction kept 4 bases outside the gene matches. The CDR3 DNA follows: TGTGCCAGCAGTTCTAGCGGGGAAAACACAGATACGCAGTATTTT. Translated: CASSSSGENTDTQYF.

The chain links TRBV18 to TRBJ2-2, with 7 bases matching TRBD2. Germline values: CDR1 KGHSH, CDR2 LQKENI. The V and J ends lost 8 bases and 0 bases, in that order; junction bases with no gene match: 3. The CDR3 totals 14 residues. CDR3 residues: CASQREANTGELFF. CDR3 sequence (DNA): TGTGCCAGCCAGCGGGAAGCGAACACCGGGGAGCTGTTTTTT.

The chain joins TRBV3-1 (or the pseudogene TRBV3-2) to TRBJ2-7, with 10 bases lining up with TRBD2. V was clipped by 3 bases and J by 2 bases; unmatched bases: 4. The CDR3 extends over 15 amino acids. Germline V gives CDR1 LGHDT, CDR2 YNNKEL (reference sequence). The DNA of the CDR3 is TGTGCCAGCAGCCACAGCGGGAGGGAAACCTACGAGCAGTACTTC. It yields the protein CASSHSGRETYEQYF.

The V call is TRBV2, the J call TRBJ1-5, with unresolved D. CDR3 length: 15 residues. In germline, CDR1 is SNHLY, CDR2 FYNNEI. Trimming stripped 7 bases from V and 4 bases from J, with 17 bases between. The DNA for the CDR3 is TGTGCCAGCAAACGGGATCCCCTGGGGAATCAGCCCCAGCATTTT. Residues: CASKRDPLGNQPQHF.

As DNA, the CDR3 is TGCAGCGTAGACGGAGGGTACACCGGGGAGCTGTTTTTT. It is translated as CSVDGGYTGELFF. The rearrangement uses TRBV29-1 and TRBJ2-2; a possible D gene is TRBD2 (6 bases). Trimming left V 6 bases short and J 3 bases short, with 11 bases between. This CDR3 has 13 amino acids. Germline CDR1 and CDR2: SQVTM and ANQGSEA.

This clone has just one count. The chain employs TRBV15 and TRBJ1-5, with 9 positions matching TRBD1. V shed 6 bases and J 3 bases; nucleotides not matched to a gene: 9. The CDR3 is 16 amino acids. Per the germline V gene, CDR1 is LNHNV and CDR2 is YYDKDF (reference sequence). The CDR3 spells CATREGGQGYNQPQHF. For the CDR3, the DNA is TGTGCCACCAGAGAGGGGGGACAGGGTTACAATCAGCCCCAGCATTTT.

The rearrangement joins TRBV3-1 (or the pseudogene TRBV3-2) to TRBJ1-1; TRBD1 might be the D (5 bases). Germline-derived CDR1 and CDR2 are LGHDT and YNNKEL (reference sequence). Trimming shortened V by 2 bases and J by 3 bases, and 10 bases separated the two germline ends. This CDR3 contains 14 residues. CDR3 sequence: CASSQRGGDTEAFF. The CDR3 coding sequence is TGTGCCAGCAGCCAACGGGGGGGGGACACTGAAGCTTTCTTT.

The chain carries TRBV15 and TRBJ1-4; D is ambiguous. The CDR3 spans 14 residues. Looked up from germline, CDR1 is LNHNV and CDR2 is YYDKDF (reference sequence). V lost 6 bases to trimming and J lost 8 bases, with 16 bases between them. The CDR3 bases are TGTGCCACCAGTGAGGGAGCGCTAAGGGAAAAACTGTTTTTT. This encodes CATSEGALREKLFF.

The chain uses TRBV7-2 and TRBJ2-5, with 13 nucleotides matching TRBD2. Per germline, CDR1 SGHTA and CDR2 FQGNSA. The CDR3 runs 18 residues. The V and J ends lost 6 bases and 5 bases, in that order; junction bases with no gene match: 15. The CDR3 loop is CASSPGPLAGGPSETQYF. CDR3 nucleotides: TGTGCCAGCAGTCCCGGCCCACTAGCGGGGGGGCCCTCTGAGACCCAGTACTTC.

V and J are TRBV10-2 and TRBJ2-5; 10 nucleotides align to TRBD2. V shed 6 bases and J 4 bases; nucleotides not matched to a gene: 8. The CDR3 has 15 amino acids. Germline CDR1 is WSHSY and CDR2 is SAAADI. DNA for the CDR3: TGCGCCAGCAGCACACTAGCGGGGAAGGGAGAGACCCAGTACTTC. This encodes CASSTLAGKGETQYF.

The chain carries TRBV18 and TRBJ2-7, with D unresolved. Trimming stripped 0 bases from V and 3 bases from J, with 6 bases between. Germline loops: CDR1 KGHSH, CDR2 LQKENI. This CDR3 has 13 amino acids. The CDR3 DNA reads TGTGCCAGCTCACCACCTTCCAGCTACGAGCAGTACTTC. Translated, it gives CASSPPSSYEQYF.

This rearrangement joins TRBV5-5 to TRBJ2-1, with TRBD2 matching 11 bases. There are 14 residues in the CDR3. Germline V lookup: CDR1 SGHKS, CDR2 YYEKEE (reference sequence). Trimming took 1 base from V and 8 from J; bases not matched to a gene: 2. The CDR3 is CASSLILAGDEQFF. For the CDR3, the DNA is TGTGCCAGCAGCTTGATACTAGCGGGAGATGAGCAGTTCTTC.

V usage is TRBV27 and J usage is TRBJ2-1, with 7 bases lining up with TRBD2. V lost 8 bases, J lost 0 bases, and 4 bases stayed unmatched. Germline V gene sequence: CDR1 MNHEY, CDR2 SMNVEV (reference sequence). The CDR3 totals 14 residues. CDR3 region: CASSLANSYNEQFF. CDR3 nucleotide sequence: TGTGCCAGCTCACTAGCGAACTCCTACAATGAGCAGTTCTTC.

The chain carries TRBV23-1 and TRBJ1-5, with 10 positions matching TRBD1. TRBV23-1 is marked as an open reading frame, function uncertain. The CDR3 sequence is 17 residues long. V dropped 6 bases and J dropped 0; count of bases not matched to a gene: 8. Here the CDR3 reads CASRRDRGSRSNQPQHF. CDR3 DNA sequence: TGCGCCAGCAGAAGGGACAGGGGATCCCGTAGCAATCAGCCCCAGCATTTT.

The V gene is TRBV7-8, the J gene TRBJ1-6; D ambiguous. Germline CDR1 SGHVS, CDR2 FQNEAQ. There are 12 residues in the CDR3. Deletions cut 1 base from V and 10 bases from J, with 5 bases between. The CDR3 protein is CASSLDGSPLHF. In DNA form, the CDR3 reads TGTGCCAGCAGCTTAGATGGCTCACCCCTCCACTTT. Full variable domain (outside the CDR3, taken from reference TRBV7-8 and TRBJ1-6): GAGVSQSPRYKVAKRGQDVALRCDPISGHVSLFWYQQALGQGPEFLTYFQNEAQLDKSGLPSDRFFAERPEGSVSTLKIQRTQQEDSAVYLCASSLDGSPLHFGNGTRLTVT.